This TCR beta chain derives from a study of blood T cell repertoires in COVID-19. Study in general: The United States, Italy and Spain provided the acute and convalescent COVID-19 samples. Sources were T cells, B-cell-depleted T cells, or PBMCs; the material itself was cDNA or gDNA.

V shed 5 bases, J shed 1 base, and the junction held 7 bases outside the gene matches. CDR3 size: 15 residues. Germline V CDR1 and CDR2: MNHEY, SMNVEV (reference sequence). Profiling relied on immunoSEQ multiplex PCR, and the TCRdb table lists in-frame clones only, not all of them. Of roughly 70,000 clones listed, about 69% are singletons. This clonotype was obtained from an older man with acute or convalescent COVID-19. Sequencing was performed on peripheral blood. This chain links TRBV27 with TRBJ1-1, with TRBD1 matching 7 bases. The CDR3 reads CASSPWDSKNTEAFF. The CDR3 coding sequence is TGTGCCAGCAGTCCCTGGGACAGCAAGAACACTGAAGCTTTCTTT.